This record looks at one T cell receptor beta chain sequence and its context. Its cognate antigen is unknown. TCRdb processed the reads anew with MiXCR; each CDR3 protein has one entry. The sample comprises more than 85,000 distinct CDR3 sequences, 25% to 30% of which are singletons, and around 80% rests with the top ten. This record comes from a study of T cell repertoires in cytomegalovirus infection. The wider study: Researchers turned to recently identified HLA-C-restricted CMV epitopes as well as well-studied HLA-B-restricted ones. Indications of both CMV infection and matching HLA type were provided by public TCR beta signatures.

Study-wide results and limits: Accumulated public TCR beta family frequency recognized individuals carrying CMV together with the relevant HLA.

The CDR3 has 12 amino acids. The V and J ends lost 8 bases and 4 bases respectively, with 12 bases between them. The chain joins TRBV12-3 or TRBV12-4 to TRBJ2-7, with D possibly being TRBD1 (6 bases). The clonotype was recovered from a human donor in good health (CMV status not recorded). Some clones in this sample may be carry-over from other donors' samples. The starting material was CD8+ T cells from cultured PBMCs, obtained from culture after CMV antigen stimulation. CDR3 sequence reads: CASGWGRYEQYF. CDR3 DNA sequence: TGTGCCAGCGGGTGGGGGCGTTACGAGCAGTACTTC.